This TCR beta chain was sequenced for a study of early T cells in non-severe SARS-CoV-2 infection. The wider study: The study sequenced bulk RNA from unsorted whole blood, with chains unpaired.

Attachment of unique molecular identifiers was made to individual cDNA molecules. TCRdb ran MiXCR on the 5' RACE reads and lists one entry per CDR3 protein. The sample consists of 50,000 to 60,000 distinct CDR3 sequences, 10% of them appearing once. Ten or more counts support this clonotype. The antigen remains unidentified. At one end the junction does not follow the germline gene, possibly because of a read error. Germline assignment: CDR1 KGHSH and CDR2 LQKENI. The CDR3 is made up of 13 amino acids. General study findings and limits: The VDJdb matching leaned toward anti-spike CD8 responses and overlooked private and CD4 specificities.

Sample: whole blood. This rearrangement joins TRBV18 to TRBJ1-6; D unresolved. This sequence was found in an adult who was a healthcare worker with PCR-confirmed SARS-CoV-2 infection or an uninfected control (not recorded which). CDR3 loop: CASSQDFNSPLHF. The CDR3 nucleotides read TGTGCCAGCTCCCAGGATTTTAATTCACCCCTCCATTTT.